These T cell receptor beta chains were read from a single sample in a study of blood T cell repertoires in COVID-19. Using immunoSEQ multiplex PCR, the repertoire was profiled, and TCRdb retains in-frame clones only, with some absent. The sample carries about 76,000 clones, approximately 84% recorded once. Input material: peripheral blood. These receptors originate from a man aged 60 to 69 with COVID-19, enrolled during active disease. CDR3s leave out the opening cysteine and the closing phenylalanine or tryptophan.

9,TRBJ2-5,TRBV30,AHRLVETQY
12,TRBJ2-5,TRBV20-1,SASGAGSGETQY
15,TRBJ2-1,TRBV7-2,ASSFWLVGAVYNEQF
14,TRBJ1-1,TRBV7-9,ASSLLRNRRHTEAF
11,TRBJ1-1,TRBV25-1,ASSGQGLGEAF
15,TRBJ2-1,TRBV7-9,ASSQTGTSGRGNEQF
17,TRBJ2-1,TRBV3-1/TRBV3-2,ASSQVRQGTLSSYNEQF
12,TRBJ1-4,TRBV3-1/TRBV3-2,ASSPRASNEKLF
15,TRBJ2-1,TRBV5-1,ASSIPGTGLGNNEQF
14,TRBJ1-4,TRBV6-1,ASSDEEGLTNEKLF
11,TRBJ1-1,TRBV11-3,ASAAGLYTEAF
13,TRBJ2-7,TRBV4-1,ASSPFELTPYEQY
13,TRBJ2-3,TRBV18,ASSSRTGSTDTQY
10,TRBJ1-2,TRBV30,AWTIPGEGYT
12,TRBJ2-3,TRBV11-1,ASSLGQNTDTQY
14,TRBJ2-5,TRBV5-4,ASSTRQGSNQETQY
15,TRBJ2-3,TRBV9,ASSVSLAGGLADTQY
12,TRBJ2-2,TRBV5-1,ASSFGQGTGELF
14,TRBJ2-4,TRBV5-1,ASSLAAGVGKNIQY
17,TRBJ2-1,TRBV7-6,ASSSKTSGRPLSYNEQF
14,TRBJ2-7,TRBV4-1,ASSQDRTPGDYEQY
13,TRBJ2-3,TRBV12-5,ASGLGMDMTDTQY
14,TRBJ1-1,TRBV10-2,ASSNTQGGLNTEAF
13,TRBJ1-5,TRBV27,ASRPRQGSNQPQH
13,TRBJ1-4,TRBV19,ASSLAGTDNEKLF
9,TRBJ2-7,TRBV5-1,ASKEEGEQY
16,TRBJ1-2,TRBV3-1/TRBV3-2,ASSQDFWTGPSNYGYT
9,TRBJ2-1,TRBV6-6,ASSYRNEQF
12,TRBJ1-1,TRBV4-1,ASSLGQGRTEAF
10,TRBJ2-1,TRBV2,ASSRTRNEQF
17,TRBJ2-1,TRBV7-3,ASSLKGTSGRGSYNEQF
12,TRBJ2-1,TRBV11-2,ASSPGQGAFEQF
11,TRBJ1-1,TRBV7-3,ASSLQGNTEAF
11,TRBJ1-4,TRBV18,ASSPFTDEKLF
11,TRBJ2-1,TRBV2,ASLRDSQNEQF
12,TRBJ2-7,TRBV5-4,ASSLESQGYEQY
9,TRBJ1-4,TRBV19,ASREQTELF
12,TRBJ2-7,TRBV28,ASSSGGARYEQY
14,TRBJ1-5,TRBV4-1,ASSQEEGPGLQPQH
11,TRBJ2-3,TRBV10-3,AISANLRDTQY